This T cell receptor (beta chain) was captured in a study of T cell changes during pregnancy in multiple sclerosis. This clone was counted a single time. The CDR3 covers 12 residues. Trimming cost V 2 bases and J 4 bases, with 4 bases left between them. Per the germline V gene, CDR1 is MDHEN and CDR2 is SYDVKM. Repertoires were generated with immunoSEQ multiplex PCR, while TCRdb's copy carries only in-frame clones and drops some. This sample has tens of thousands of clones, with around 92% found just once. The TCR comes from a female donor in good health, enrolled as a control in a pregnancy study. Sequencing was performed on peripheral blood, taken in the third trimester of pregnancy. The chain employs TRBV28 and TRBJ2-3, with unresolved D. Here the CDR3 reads CASSLVADTQYF. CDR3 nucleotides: TGTGCCAGCAGTTTAGTAGCAGATACGCAGTATTTT. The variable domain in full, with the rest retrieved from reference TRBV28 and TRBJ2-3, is DVKVTQSSRYLVKRTGEKVFLECVQDMDHENMFWYRQDPGLGLRLIYFSYDVKMKEKGDIPEGYSVSREKKERFSLILESASTNQTSMYLCASSLVADTQYFGPGTRLTVL.